A selection of T cell receptor beta chains follows, all from one sample in a study of T cell repertoires in aging, cancer and after chemotherapy. TCRdb processed the multiplex PCR reads anew with MiXCR; each CDR3 protein has one entry. The profile shows some 5,100 distinct CDR3 sequences, roughly 45% of them singletons. The sample taken for sequencing was blood. Every receptor here comes from a human donor with a blood cancer. The conserved cysteine and the conserved F or W are not part of the CDR3 here.

J	length	V	CDR3
TRBJ1-2	13	TRBV30	AWSRDRVVDYGYT
TRBJ1-6	13	TRBV6-2/TRBV6-3	ASSRWTAANSPLH
TRBJ2-7	13	TRBV7-2	ASSKGQGETYEQY
TRBJ2-1	13	TRBV6-4	VSSEAGETYNEQF
TRBJ2-3	17	TRBV4-2	ASSQGPGQGVGGTDTQY
TRBJ2-1	13	TRBV24-1	ATSEARVAINEQF
TRBJ2-7	11	TRBV5-6	ASSLYRRDEQY
TRBJ1-5	14	TRBV6-5	AISSVGGNGNQPQH
TRBJ2-7	10	TRBV30	AWSVSGNEQY
TRBJ1-2	9	TRBV30	AWSVRGGYT
TRBJ1-4	13	TRBV19	ASSIRVATNEKLF
TRBJ2-7	11	TRBV10-2	ASSELANYEQY
TRBJ2-7	12	TRBV27	ASSLSRLTYEQY
TRBJ2-3	11	TRBV29-1	SVESRTRYAQY
TRBJ2-1	17	TRBV5-6	ASSLVIGLAGSSYNEQL
TRBJ1-5	14	TRBV15	ATSRETGGGNQPQH
TRBJ1-1	12	TRBV19	ASSIDGGVGEAF
TRBJ2-7	12	TRBV30	AWRKLGQGPEQY
TRBJ1-1	12	TRBV19	ASSRTGGFTEAF
TRBJ2-7	11	TRBV7-9	ASSLAGGYEQY
TRBJ2-5	14	TRBV6-5	ASSYSSSGSLGTQY
TRBJ2-7	13	TRBV5-1	ASSPGTGRSYEQY
TRBJ1-3	11	TRBV20-1	SAQQGYGNTIY
TRBJ2-7	12	TRBV6-5	ATTGTGSSYEQY